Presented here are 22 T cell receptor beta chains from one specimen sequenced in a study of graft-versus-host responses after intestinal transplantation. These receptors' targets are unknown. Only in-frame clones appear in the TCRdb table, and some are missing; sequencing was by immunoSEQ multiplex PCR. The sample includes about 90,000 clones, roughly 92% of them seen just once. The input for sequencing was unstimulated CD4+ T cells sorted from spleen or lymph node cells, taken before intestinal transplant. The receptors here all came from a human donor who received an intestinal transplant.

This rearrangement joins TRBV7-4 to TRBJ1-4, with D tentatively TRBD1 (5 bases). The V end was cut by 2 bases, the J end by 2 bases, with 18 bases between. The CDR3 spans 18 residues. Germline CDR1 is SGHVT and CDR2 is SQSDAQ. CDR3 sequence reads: CASSLIPHQGTTNEKLFF. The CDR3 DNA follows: TGTGCCAGCAGCTTAATTCCTCATCAGGGAACCACTAATGAAAAACTGTTTTTT.

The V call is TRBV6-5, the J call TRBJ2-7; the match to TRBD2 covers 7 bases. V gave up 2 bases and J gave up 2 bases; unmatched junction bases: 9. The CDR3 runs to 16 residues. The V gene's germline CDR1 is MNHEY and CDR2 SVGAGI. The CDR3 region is CASSYLSGIAPYEQYF. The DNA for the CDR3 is TGTGCCAGCAGTTACCTCAGCGGGATCGCCCCCTACGAGCAGTACTTC.

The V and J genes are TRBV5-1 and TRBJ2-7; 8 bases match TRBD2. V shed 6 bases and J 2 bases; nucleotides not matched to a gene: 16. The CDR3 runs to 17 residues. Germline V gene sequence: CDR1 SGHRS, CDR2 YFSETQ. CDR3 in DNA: TGCGCCAGCAATGGTTATGGGGACACTAGCGGAACCTACGAGCAGTACTTC. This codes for CASNGYGDTSGTYEQYF.

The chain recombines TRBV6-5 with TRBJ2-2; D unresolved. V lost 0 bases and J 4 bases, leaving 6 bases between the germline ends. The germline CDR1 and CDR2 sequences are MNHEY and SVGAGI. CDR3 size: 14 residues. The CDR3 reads CASSYSWLTGELFF. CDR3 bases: TGTGCCAGCAGTTACTCGTGGCTCACCGGGGAGCTGTTTTTT.

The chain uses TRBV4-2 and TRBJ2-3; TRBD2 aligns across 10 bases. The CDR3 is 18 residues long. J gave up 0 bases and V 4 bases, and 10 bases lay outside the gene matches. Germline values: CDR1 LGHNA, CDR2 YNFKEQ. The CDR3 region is CASSLEVSGGLSTDTQYF. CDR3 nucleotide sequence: TGTGCCAGCAGCCTGGAAGTTAGCGGGGGGCTTAGCACAGATACGCAGTATTTT.

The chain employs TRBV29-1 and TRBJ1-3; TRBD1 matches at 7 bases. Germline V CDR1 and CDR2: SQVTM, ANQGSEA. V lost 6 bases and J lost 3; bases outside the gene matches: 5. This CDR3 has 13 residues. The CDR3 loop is CSVNRGDGNTIYF. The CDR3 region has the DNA TGCAGCGTGAACAGGGGAGATGGAAACACCATATATTTT.

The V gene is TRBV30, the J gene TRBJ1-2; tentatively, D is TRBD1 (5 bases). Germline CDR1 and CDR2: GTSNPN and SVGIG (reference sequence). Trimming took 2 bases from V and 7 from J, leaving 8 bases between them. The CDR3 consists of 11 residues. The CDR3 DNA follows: TGTGCCTGGAGTCCGGGGGGTGGCTACACCTTC. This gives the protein CAWSPGGGYTF.

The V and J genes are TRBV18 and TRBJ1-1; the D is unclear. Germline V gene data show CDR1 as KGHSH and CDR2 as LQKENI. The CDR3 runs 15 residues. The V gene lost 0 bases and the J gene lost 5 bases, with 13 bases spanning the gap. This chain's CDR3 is CASSPPGRAQTEAFF. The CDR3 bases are TGTGCCAGCTCACCACCGGGGAGGGCCCAAACTGAAGCTTTCTTT. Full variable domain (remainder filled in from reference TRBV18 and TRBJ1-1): NAGVMQNPRHLVRRRGQEARLRCSPMKGHSHVYWYRQLPEEGLKFMVYLQKENIIDESGMPKERFSAEFPKEGPSILRIQQVVRGDSAAYFCASSPPGRAQTEAFFGQGTRLTVV.

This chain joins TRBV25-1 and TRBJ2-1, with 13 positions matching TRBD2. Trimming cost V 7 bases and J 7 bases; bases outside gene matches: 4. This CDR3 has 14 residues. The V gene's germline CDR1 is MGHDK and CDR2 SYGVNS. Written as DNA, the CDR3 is TGTGCCAGCACACTAGCGGGAGGGAGTAATGAGCAGTTCTTC. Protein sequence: CASTLAGGSNEQFF.

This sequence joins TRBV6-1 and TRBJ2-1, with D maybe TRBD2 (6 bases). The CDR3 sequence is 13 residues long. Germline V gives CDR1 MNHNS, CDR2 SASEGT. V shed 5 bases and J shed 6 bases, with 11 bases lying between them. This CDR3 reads CASSWDWGNEQFF. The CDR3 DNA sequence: TGTGCCAGCAGTTGGGACTGGGGCAATGAGCAGTTCTTC.

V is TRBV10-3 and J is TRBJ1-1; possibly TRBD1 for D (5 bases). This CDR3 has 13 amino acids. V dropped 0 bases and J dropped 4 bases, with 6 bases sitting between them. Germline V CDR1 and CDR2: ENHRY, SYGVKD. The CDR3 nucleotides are TGTGCCATCAGTGAGTCGGACATCACTGAAGCTTTCTTT. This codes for CAISESDITEAFF.

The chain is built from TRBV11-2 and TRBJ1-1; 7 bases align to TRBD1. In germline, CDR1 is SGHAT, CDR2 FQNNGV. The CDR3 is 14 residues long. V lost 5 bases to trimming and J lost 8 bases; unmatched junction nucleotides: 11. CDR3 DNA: TGTGCCAGCAGCCCCAGGGGGGGCGGCGAGGAAGCTTTCTTT. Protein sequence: CASSPRGGGEEAFF.

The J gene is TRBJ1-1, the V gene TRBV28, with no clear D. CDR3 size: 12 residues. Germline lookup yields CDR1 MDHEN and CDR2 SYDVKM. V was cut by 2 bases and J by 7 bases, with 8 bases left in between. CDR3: CASSLGLSEAFF. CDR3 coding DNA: TGTGCCAGCAGTTTAGGGTTGAGTGAAGCTTTCTTT.

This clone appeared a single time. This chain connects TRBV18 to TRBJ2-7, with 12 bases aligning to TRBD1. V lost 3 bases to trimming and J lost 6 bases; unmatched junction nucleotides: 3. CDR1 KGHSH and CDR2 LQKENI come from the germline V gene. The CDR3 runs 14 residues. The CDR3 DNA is TGTGCCAGCTCACCCGGGACAGGGGGCACCGAGCAGTACTTC. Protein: CASSPGTGGTEQYF. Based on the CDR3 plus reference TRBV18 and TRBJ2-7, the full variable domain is NAGVMQNPRHLVRRRGQEARLRCSPMKGHSHVYWYRQLPEEGLKFMVYLQKENIIDESGMPKERFSAEFPKEGPSILRIQQVVRGDSAAYFCASSPGTGGTEQYFGPGTRLTVT.

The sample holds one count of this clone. For the CDR3, the DNA is TGTGCCAGCAGCTCGGGTCCGGGGACCCCTCACGAGCAGTACTTC. Its translation: CASSSGPGTPHEQYF. The J gene is TRBJ2-7, the V gene TRBV7-2; D is possibly TRBD1 or TRBD2 (5 bases each). Trimming stripped 4 bases from V and 5 bases from J, with 18 bases between. The germline gives CDR1 SGHTA, CDR2 FQGNSA. The CDR3 is 15 residues long.

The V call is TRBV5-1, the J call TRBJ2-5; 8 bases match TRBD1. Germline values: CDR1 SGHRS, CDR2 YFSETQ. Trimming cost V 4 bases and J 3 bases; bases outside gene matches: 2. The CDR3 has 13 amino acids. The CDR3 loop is CASSLTGEETQYF. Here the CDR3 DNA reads TGCGCCAGCAGCCTGACAGGGGAAGAGACCCAGTACTTC.

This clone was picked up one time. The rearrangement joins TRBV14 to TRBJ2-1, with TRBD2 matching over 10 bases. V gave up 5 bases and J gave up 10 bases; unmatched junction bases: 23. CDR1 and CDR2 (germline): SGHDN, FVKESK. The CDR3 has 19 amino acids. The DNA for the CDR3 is TGTGCCAGCAGCTCGATGGGACTCCTAGCGGGAGTCTCTCCCCCAGAGCAGTTCTTC. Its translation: CASSSMGLLAGVSPPEQFF.

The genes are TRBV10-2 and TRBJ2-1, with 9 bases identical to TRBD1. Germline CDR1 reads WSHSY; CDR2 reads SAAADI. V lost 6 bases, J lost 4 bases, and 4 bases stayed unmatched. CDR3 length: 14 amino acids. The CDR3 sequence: CASRIDRGYNEQFF. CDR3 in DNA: TGCGCCAGCAGGATAGACAGGGGGTACAATGAGCAGTTCTTC.

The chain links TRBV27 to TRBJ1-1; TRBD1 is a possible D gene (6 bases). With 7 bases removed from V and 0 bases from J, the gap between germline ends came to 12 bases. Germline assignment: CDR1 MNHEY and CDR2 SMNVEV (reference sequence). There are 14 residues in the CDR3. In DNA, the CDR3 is TGTGCCAGCATGGAGGGGGGGATGAACACTGAAGCTTTCTTT. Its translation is CASMEGGMNTEAFF.

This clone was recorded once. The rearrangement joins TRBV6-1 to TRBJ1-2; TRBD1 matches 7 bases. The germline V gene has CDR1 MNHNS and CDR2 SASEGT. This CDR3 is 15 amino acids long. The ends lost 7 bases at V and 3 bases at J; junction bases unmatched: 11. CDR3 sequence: CASIRTGRAHYGYTF. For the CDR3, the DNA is TGTGCCAGCATTCGGACAGGACGGGCTCACTATGGCTACACCTTC.

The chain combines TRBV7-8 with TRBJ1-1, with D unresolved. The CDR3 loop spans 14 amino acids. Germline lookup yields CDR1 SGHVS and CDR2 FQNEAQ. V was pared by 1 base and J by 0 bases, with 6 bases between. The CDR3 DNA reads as TGTGCCAGCAGCTTAGGACGGGTGAACACTGAAGCTTTCTTT. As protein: CASSLGRVNTEAFF.

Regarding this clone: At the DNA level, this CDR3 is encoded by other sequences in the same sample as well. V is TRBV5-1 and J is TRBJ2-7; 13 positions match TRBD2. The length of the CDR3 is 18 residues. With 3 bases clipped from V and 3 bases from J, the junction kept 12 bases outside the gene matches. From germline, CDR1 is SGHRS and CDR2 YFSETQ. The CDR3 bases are TGCGCCAGCAGCTCACCGGGGACTAGCGGGATGAGCCGCTACGAGCAGTACTTC. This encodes CASSSPGTSGMSRYEQYF. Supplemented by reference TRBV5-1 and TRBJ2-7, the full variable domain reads KAGVTQTPRYLIKTRGQQVTLSCSPISGHRSVSWYQQTPGQGLQFLFEYFSETQRNKGNFPGRFSGRQFSNSRSEMNVSTLELGDSALYLCASSSPGTSGMSRYEQYFGPGTRLTVT.